This T cell receptor beta chain comes out of a study of OX40 agonist ivuxolimab in advanced cancers. The study in broad terms: The costimulatory receptor OX40 (CD134) was targeted by ivuxolimab, a fully human IgG2 agonistic monoclonal antibody. Intravenous ivuxolimab was administered to patients every 2 weeks at six dose levels: 0.01, 0.1, 0.3, 1.5, 3 and 10 mg/kg. Of the approximately 50 dose-escalation patients, hepatocellular carcinoma was present in 19, melanoma in some 15, renal cell carcinoma in 9 and head and neck cancer in 9. The dose-escalation cohort was roughly 80% male with a mean age of around 62 years, ranging from about 23 to 85. Patients were allowed to have had prior anti-PD-1, anti-PD-L1 or anti-CTLA-4 therapy, and around 41% of the dose-escalation patients had previously received checkpoint inhibitors. Partial responses occurred in three dose-escalation patients, of whom one had hepatocellular carcinoma and two had cutaneous melanoma. The point of sequencing TCRbeta in the periphery was to test whether ivuxolimab changed TCR sequence diversity and drove clonal T-cell expansion. The paper reports the monotherapy dose-escalation portion (N of about 50 patients) of the phase I ivuxolimab trial.

The CDR3 goes from the cysteine to the phenylalanine over 12 residues. Kept here is only the CDR3 DNA, which spans 36 bases and is read in frame from base 1. V drops 6 bases and J drops 4 bases, leaving 8 bases in between. The germline V gene (reference sequence) supplies CDR1 MNHNY and CDR2 SVGAGI. Details on this clone: Its cognate antigen has yet to be identified. Base quality data are lacking; no much larger clone is found one base away.

The research as a whole found: Low levels of normalized T-cell clonal expansion were also seen in some nonresponding patients. After ivuxolimab, expanded clones were on average more numerous among CD8+ T cells than among CD4+ T cells. Which antigens the clonally expanded peripheral T cells were specific for was not determined. At doses of 0.1 to 3.0 mg/kg, clonal expansion of both CD4+ and CD8+ blood T cells was observed from baseline to week 6. In the 0.1-3.0 mg/kg groups, partial responders were among the patients with the lowest normalized peripheral clonal expansion, particularly in CD8+ T cells.

The trial excluded patients who had a history of autoimmune disease or were on systemic immunosuppression. Peripheral blood for TCR sequencing was drawn from every dose cohort at baseline, at cycle 4 day 1 and at cycle 7 day 1. Samples were obtained from an open-label, multicenter, first-in-human phase I dose-escalation trial of ivuxolimab. Adults with locally advanced or metastatic head and neck squamous cell, hepatocellular, melanoma or renal cell carcinoma were enrolled in the trial. Before TCR sequencing, CD4+ T cells and CD8+ T cells from peripheral blood were sorted into separate populations. Genomic DNA was extracted from sorted cells for sequencing of the TCRbeta CDR3 region. The immunoSEQ Assay was used to sequence the TCRbeta CDR3 regions. TCRdb mirrors the immuneACCESS table, restricted to in-frame sequences. Some clones are absent from its copies; in checked studies, under half trace to an unresolved V gene, and the reason for the others is unknown. This sample has 65,000 to 95,000 clones in its table, and around 91% of those were observed once. About 0.35% of the sample goes to the ten largest clones.

The starting material was CD4+ or CD8+ T cells sorted from blood, obtained in a trial of the OX40 agonist ivuxolimab. In this chain, TRBV6-6 is recombined with TRBJ2-3; a confident D gene designation cannot be given. The sequence was obtained from an adult with an advanced solid tumor such as melanoma, head and neck, liver or kidney cancer. The CDR3 sequence is CASSSSADTQYF. Read as DNA, the sequence is TGTGCCAGCAGCAGTTCCGCAGATACGCAGTATTTT.